The rows below give T cell receptor beta chains drawn from one sample of a study of T cell responses to AZD1222 COVID-19 vaccine. TCRdb's table, derived via immunoSEQ multiplex PCR, lists solely in-frame clones and lacks some. Of more than 110,000 clones listed, around 92% were seen once; the top ten hold 3% to 4%. Sequenced material: peripheral blood, taken 28 days after the second AZD1222 dose. The receptors derive from an adult who received the AZD1222 COVID-19 vaccine. CDR3s include the opening cysteine and the closing phenylalanine or tryptophan. D genes are given only for firm matches.

J: TRBJ2-7
D: TRBD2
V: TRBV27
CDR3: CASSPRGSGSKEQYF

J: TRBJ1-2
D: TRBD1
V: TRBV6-6
CDR3: CASSTGDRANYGYTF

J: TRBJ1-4
D: NA
V: TRBV19
CDR3: CASSIGQRNEKLFF

J: TRBJ1-5
D: NA
V: TRBV4-3
CDR3: CASSQDPPQLGQPQHF

J: TRBJ2-2
D: NA
V: TRBV28
CDR3: CASSLVRNTGELFF

J: TRBJ1-3
D: NA
V: TRBV19
CDR3: CASTEVRSGNTIYF

J: TRBJ1-1
D: NA
V: TRBV11-2
CDR3: CASSLSFEGMNTEAFF

J: TRBJ1-2
D: NA
V: TRBV28
CDR3: CATSNSFGYTF

J: TRBJ2-1
D: NA
V: TRBV7-3
CDR3: CASSPTYSVGNEQFF

J: TRBJ1-5
D: NA
V: TRBV7-2
CDR3: CASSRGPSSNQPQHF

J: TRBJ1-6
D: NA
V: TRBV28
CDR3: CASSSTPGVPSPLHF

J: TRBJ1-3
D: TRBD1
V: TRBV29-1
CDR3: CSAYRGSGNTIYF

J: TRBJ2-1
D: TRBD2
V: TRBV28
CDR3: CASTEAGRSYNEQFF

J: TRBJ1-5
D: NA
V: TRBV27
CDR3: CASSLGVGNQPQHF

J: TRBJ1-1
D: NA
V: TRBV10-3
CDR3: CAISEQTNTEAFF

J: TRBJ1-1
D: TRBD1
V: TRBV5-5
CDR3: CASSYRGDTEAFF

J: TRBJ2-1
D: NA
V: TRBV25-1
CDR3: CASSETGREQFF

J: TRBJ2-3
D: TRBD2
V: TRBV6-4
CDR3: CASSEGSGGSDTQYF

J: TRBJ1-2
D: NA
V: TRBV12-3/TRBV12-4
CDR3: CASSQEQGYGYTF

J: TRBJ1-2
D: NA
V: TRBV4-3
CDR3: CASSQGAGSYYGYTF

J: TRBJ2-7
D: TRBD2
V: TRBV7-9
CDR3: CASSDTPGRGYEQYF

J: TRBJ2-5
D: TRBD1
V: TRBV28
CDR3: CASSRQGVETQYF

J: TRBJ2-1
D: NA
V: TRBV13
CDR3: CASSSMKGGNEQFF

J: TRBJ1-5
D: NA
V: TRBV4-3
CDR3: CASSHSSGGNQPQHF

J: TRBJ2-1
D: NA
V: TRBV7-6
CDR3: CASSLDGFPNEQFF

J: TRBJ2-2
D: TRBD2
V: TRBV7-2
CDR3: CASRGLTNTGELFF

J: TRBJ2-5
D: NA
V: TRBV5-4
CDR3: CASSLYGSQETQYF

J: TRBJ2-3
D: NA
V: TRBV12-2
CDR3: CARGGRTQYF

J: TRBJ1-4
D: NA
V: TRBV19
CDR3: CASSTVSTNEKLFF

J: TRBJ1-1
D: TRBD1
V: TRBV19
CDR3: CASSIGDRGKAFF

J: TRBJ1-5
D: NA
V: TRBV7-9
CDR3: CASSIGHHSNQPQHF

J: TRBJ2-7
D: NA
V: TRBV2
CDR3: CASSEIAAYEQYF

J: TRBJ1-4
D: NA
V: TRBV28
CDR3: CASSSPSDATNEKLFF

J: TRBJ2-7
D: TRBD1
V: TRBV7-8
CDR3: CASSSPGQGSYEQYF

J: TRBJ2-2
D: TRBD2
V: TRBV5-4
CDR3: CASSSGLAGNTGELFF

J: TRBJ2-1
D: TRBD1
V: TRBV5-1
CDR3: CASSGDRYNEQFF

J: TRBJ1-5
D: NA
V: TRBV6-5
CDR3: CAARRGDQPQHF

J: TRBJ1-2
D: NA
V: TRBV7-9
CDR3: CASSSSSFGGYTF

J: TRBJ1-1
D: NA
V: TRBV19
CDR3: CASSIVSGVGYTEAFF

J: TRBJ1-2
D: NA
V: TRBV28
CDR3: CASSPGGHRVINYGYTF

J: TRBJ1-1
D: TRBD1
V: TRBV5-6
CDR3: CASSLMTGMAFF

J: TRBJ1-5
D: NA
V: TRBV19
CDR3: CASAPVSSNQPQHF

J: TRBJ2-1
D: NA
V: TRBV7-9
CDR3: CASSSLAGEQFF

J: TRBJ1-5
D: NA
V: TRBV19
CDR3: CASRRVFDNQPQHF

J: TRBJ1-3
D: NA
V: TRBV2
CDR3: CASSEQTALGYF

J: TRBJ1-2
D: NA
V: TRBV9
CDR3: CASSTQLQGNYGYTF

J: TRBJ2-1
D: NA
V: TRBV7-2
CDR3: CASRSSRYIYNEQFF

J: TRBJ2-7
D: NA
V: TRBV9
CDR3: CASSVGDSYEQYF

J: TRBJ2-3
D: TRBD2
V: TRBV7-3
CDR3: CASSLLAGGSDTQYF

J: TRBJ1-5
D: NA
V: TRBV7-3
CDR3: CASSLGGGNQPQHF

J: TRBJ2-1
D: NA
V: TRBV5-5
CDR3: CASSLTETYNEQFF

J: TRBJ2-7
D: NA
V: TRBV19
CDR3: CASRDSRDSYEQYF

J: TRBJ1-1
D: NA
V: TRBV28
CDR3: CASSTPVLTMNTEAFF

J: TRBJ1-2
D: TRBD1
V: TRBV6-6
CDR3: CASRRGTVNYGYTF

J: TRBJ2-1
D: NA
V: TRBV6-5
CDR3: CASKFPISEGYEQFF

J: TRBJ1-3
D: TRBD1
V: TRBV10-3
CDR3: CAISGTGTGTGNTIYF

J: TRBJ1-6
D: NA
V: TRBV27
CDR3: CASRGVLNSPLHF

J: TRBJ1-5
D: TRBD1
V: TRBV5-5
CDR3: CASSSTDRAVNQPQHF

J: TRBJ2-5
D: TRBD2
V: TRBV20-1
CDR3: CSASRLAGVETQYF

J: TRBJ2-3
D: TRBD1
V: TRBV5-4
CDR3: CASSHDRGRGEWSSTDTQYF